The 21 T cell receptor beta chains given below trace back to one sample, sequenced in a study of blood T cell repertoires in COVID-19. The method was immunoSEQ multiplex PCR; TCRdb's version includes in-frame clones alone and lacks a portion of them. The table has 100,000 to 150,000 clones, around 88% seen once. The specimen sequenced was PBMCs or T cells enriched from blood (not recorded which). The receptors stem from a woman between 45 and 65 years old who had recovered from COVID-19.

V gene TRBV6-1 combines with J gene TRBJ1-6; perhaps TRBD1 as D (6 bases). The germline CDR1 and CDR2 sequences are MNHNS and SASEGT. V lost 3 bases, J lost 4 bases, and 10 bases lay in between. The CDR3 runs to 15 residues. DNA of the CDR3: TGTGCCAGCAGTGAGTTAGGGGGATATAATTCACCCCTCCACTTT. Amino acids: CASSELGGYNSPLHF.

This chain joins TRBV7-2 and TRBJ1-3; 8 bases are a match to TRBD1. This CDR3 has 18 residues. CDR1 is SGHTA, CDR2 FQGNSA, per germline. V trimming: 2 bases; J trimming: 3 bases; junction bases outside the gene matches: 12. CDR3 loop: CASSLNPGQGLGGNTIYF. CDR3 coding DNA: TGTGCCAGCAGCTTAAATCCCGGACAGGGTCTGGGTGGAAACACCATATATTTT.

The J gene is TRBJ1-3, the V gene TRBV29-1; D is possibly TRBD1 (5 bases). CDR1 SQVTM and CDR2 ANQGSEA come from the germline V gene. This CDR3 is 13 amino acids long. V lost 6 bases to trimming and J lost 3 bases, with 12 bases between them. CDR3 sequence: CSVGTIDGNTIYF. The CDR3 coding sequence is TGCAGCGTGGGGACTATCGATGGAAACACCATATATTTT.

The chain couples TRBV19 to TRBJ2-3; 14 nucleotides match TRBD2. This CDR3 contains 16 residues. Germline loops: CDR1 LNHDA, CDR2 SQIVND (reference sequence). V shed 3 bases, J shed 4 bases, and the junction held 3 bases outside the gene matches. The CDR3 sequence is CASSIGLAGGPDTQYF. CDR3 nucleotide sequence: TGTGCCAGTAGTATTGGACTAGCGGGGGGCCCAGATACGCAGTATTTT.

This chain links TRBV9 with TRBJ2-3; 7 bases match TRBD1. CDR1 is SGDLS and CDR2 is YYNGEE in the germline V gene. V was pared by 3 bases and J by 4 bases, with 8 bases of the junction left unmatched. This CDR3 has 15 residues. DNA of the CDR3: TGTGCCAGCAGCGGAGAAGGGGGCGTCTCAGATACGCAGTATTTT. This gives the protein CASSGEGGVSDTQYF.

The V call is TRBV29-1, the J call TRBJ2-5; D possibly corresponds to TRBD1 (6 bases). CDR3 size: 14 residues. The V gene lost 3 bases and the J gene lost 5 bases, with 16 bases spanning the gap. From germline, CDR1 is SQVTM and CDR2 ANQGSEA. DNA for the CDR3: TGCAGCGTTGAGAGGGGGATTGATTCGGAGACCCAGTACTTC. Its translation is CSVERGIDSETQYF.

V and J are TRBV10-2 and TRBJ2-3, with TRBD1 identical over 7 bases. V shed 8 bases, J shed 2 bases, and the junction held 10 bases outside the gene matches. The CDR3 has 15 amino acids. Germline CDR1 is WSHSY and CDR2 is SAAADI. CDR3 region: CASGEGQSFTDTQYF. The CDR3 nucleotides are TGCGCCAGCGGAGAGGGACAGAGTTTCACAGATACGCAGTATTTT.

This clone was counted only a few times. CDR3 amino acids: CASNEQGPTYEQYF. The DNA for the CDR3 is TGTGCCAGCAACGAACAGGGGCCAACCTACGAGCAGTACTTC. This chain connects TRBV7-9 to TRBJ2-7; 7 nucleotides line up with TRBD1. V lost 7 bases, J lost 2 bases, and 8 bases stayed unmatched. From germline, CDR1 is SEHNR and CDR2 FQNEAQ (reference sequence). The CDR3 loop spans 14 amino acids.

The rearrangement uses TRBV30 and TRBJ2-7, with TRBD1 matching over 10 bases. Losses at the gene ends were 2 bases for V and 5 bases for J; bases not matched to a gene: 9. There are 15 residues in the CDR3. CDR1 and CDR2 (germline): GTSNPN, SVGIG (reference sequence). CDR3 nucleotide sequence: TGTGCCTGGAGTTCAGGACAGGGGGTGACGGACGAGCAGTACTTC. It is translated as CAWSSGQGVTDEQYF.

The V gene is TRBV29-1, the J gene TRBJ2-3; 8 nucleotides agree with TRBD2. V was clipped by 3 bases and J by 4 bases; unmatched bases: 6. Looked up from germline, CDR1 is SQVTM and CDR2 is ANQGSEA. The CDR3 totals 14 residues. The CDR3 spells CSVDTAGGPDTQYF. In DNA form, the CDR3 reads TGCAGCGTTGATACGGCGGGGGGCCCAGATACGCAGTATTTT.

The CDR3 bases are TGTGCCAGTAGTATGAGGGGACAGCAGAGACTGAATCAGCCCCAGCATTTT. This codes for CASSMRGQQRLNQPQHF. V is TRBV19 and J is TRBJ1-5, with 7 positions matching TRBD1. V gave up 3 bases and J gave up 4 bases; unmatched junction bases: 12. The germline V gene has CDR1 LNHDA and CDR2 SQIVND (reference sequence). This CDR3 is built from 17 residues.

CDR3 in DNA: TGCGCCAGCAGCAGCCGGACTAGCGGGGGGGCCCGAGATACGCAGTATTTT. Amino acids: CASSSRTSGGARDTQYF. This chain joins TRBV5-1 and TRBJ2-3, with 15 bases matching TRBD2. J lost 5 bases, V lost 4 bases, and 8 bases had no gene match. The CDR3 spans 17 residues. Germline values: CDR1 SGHRS, CDR2 YFSETQ.

This rearrangement joins TRBV4-3 to TRBJ1-2, with 8 bases that match TRBD1. Germline CDR1 and CDR2: LGHNA and YSLEER. CDR3 length: 15 amino acids. V dropped 4 bases and J dropped 4; count of bases not matched to a gene: 8. The CDR3 is CASSPQGQAVYGYTF. The DNA for the CDR3 is TGCGCCAGCAGCCCCCAGGGACAGGCGGTCTATGGCTACACCTTC.

V is TRBV7-8 and J is TRBJ1-5; tentative D call: TRBD1 (5 bases). Germline CDR1 SGHVS, CDR2 FQNEAQ. Trimming cost V 5 bases and J 1 base, with 15 bases left between them. The CDR3 runs 16 residues. CDR3 DNA: TGTGCCAGCAGCCTCGGGGCGGGGGACAGCAATCAGCCCCAGCATTTT. Protein sequence: CASSLGAGDSNQPQHF.

In DNA, the CDR3 is TGTGCCAGCAGCTCACCTGGGGACAGACGCTCCTACGAGCAGTACTTC. Amino acid sequence: CASSSPGDRRSYEQYF. The J gene is TRBJ2-7, the V gene TRBV5-4; 7 positions match TRBD1. Germline trimming cut 3 bases from V and 0 bases from J; bases unmatched to any gene: 9. This CDR3 is built from 16 residues. Looked up from germline, CDR1 is SGHNT and CDR2 is YYREEE (reference sequence). Full variable domain (outside the CDR3, taken from reference TRBV5-4 and TRBJ2-7): ETGVTQSPTHLIKTRGQQVTLRCSSQSGHNTVSWYQQALGQGPQFIFQYYREEENGRGNFPPRFSGLQFPNYSSELNVNALELDDSALYLCASSSPGDRRSYEQYFGPGTRLTVT.

The chain is built from TRBV10-3 and TRBJ1-1; the match to TRBD1 covers 9 bases. This CDR3 is 15 amino acids long. CDR1 and CDR2 from the germline V gene are ENHRY and SYGVKD. V lost 5 bases and J lost 0; bases outside the gene matches: 4. CDR3 loop: CAISLTGGVNTEAFF. In nucleotides, the CDR3 is TGTGCCATCAGTCTGACAGGGGGAGTGAACACTGAAGCTTTCTTT.

In this sample, this clone turned up once. The chain employs TRBV7-9 and TRBJ2-7; 7 bases match TRBD2. CDR3 length: 18 residues. The germline V gene has CDR1 SEHNR and CDR2 FQNEAQ (reference sequence). V was clipped by 4 bases and J by 3 bases; unmatched bases: 18. The CDR3: CASSSDRDYDKIIYEQYF. CDR3 bases: TGTGCCAGCAGCTCGGACCGGGACTACGACAAAATAATCTACGAGCAGTACTTC.

This clone was seen a single time. This chain uses TRBV9 with TRBJ2-4, with a tentative D call TRBD2 (5 bases). The length of the CDR3 is 14 residues. Germline V gene sequence: CDR1 SGDLS, CDR2 YYNGEE. Deletions cut 0 bases from V and 2 bases from J, with 6 bases between. The CDR3 coding sequence is TGTGCCAGCAGCGTAGACGGGACCAAAAACATTCAGTACTTC. It codes for CASSVDGTKNIQYF.

V is TRBV10-3 and J is TRBJ1-5; the match to TRBD1 covers 7 bases. The CDR3 totals 13 residues. Per the germline V gene, CDR1 is ENHRY and CDR2 is SYGVKD. Losses at the gene ends were 4 bases for V and 5 bases for J; bases not matched to a gene: 2. CDR3 region: CAISGDSDQPQHF. The DNA of the CDR3 is TGTGCCATCAGTGGGGACAGCGATCAGCCCCAGCATTTT.

This chain joins TRBV11-3 and TRBJ2-7; 7 bases line up with TRBD1. V shed 4 bases, J shed 5 bases, and the junction held 11 bases outside the gene matches. Germline V lookup: CDR1 SGHNT, CDR2 YENEEA. The CDR3 loop spans 15 amino acids. The CDR3 is CASSSYSQGIDEQYF. As DNA, the CDR3 is TGTGCCAGCAGCTCCTACTCACAGGGGATAGACGAGCAGTACTTC.

The rearrangement joins TRBV11-2 to TRBJ2-7, with 9 nucleotides matching TRBD1. Trimming took 4 bases from V and 7 from J; bases not matched to a gene: 11. The CDR3 has 15 residues. Germline CDR1 SGHAT, CDR2 FQNNGV. The CDR3 bases are TGTGCCAGCAGCTCCGCGGACAGGGGAGGATTTGAGCAGTACTTC. This sequence encodes CASSSADRGGFEQYF.